Here is one TCR beta chain with its context. Which antigen it targets is not known. No much larger clone is present one base from it, and per-base qualities are unavailable. The same CDR3 also results from other DNA sequences found in this sample. In total, 630 or so healthy bone marrow donors made up the cohort. At the time of sampling, all cohort members were nominally healthy, though unrecorded immune exposures were likely present. The donor was CMV seronegative and belonged to the group of around 350 seronegative cohort members. A peripheral blood sample was provided by each donor, and peripheral blood mononuclear cells were used for TCR beta sequencing. The Qiagen DNeasy Blood Extraction Kit was used to extract genomic DNA from the blood cell samples. Receptor libraries were prepared by the immunoSEQ multiplex PCR assay. A mixture of 60 forward primers for TCR Vbeta segments and 13 reverse primers for TCR Jbeta segments was used in the multiplex PCR. The CDR3 region of rearranged TCR beta genes was amplified from genomic DNA by a multiplex PCR assay. On the Illumina HiSeq System, the amplified TCR beta libraries were sequenced as 87-base-pair reads. Concerning the study's data processing: A later analysis counted tens of millions of unique TCR beta chains across the approximately 700 repertoires, and 10 million to 12 million of these chains were shared by at least two donors. Raw reads were error-corrected and collapsed into unique sequences with a nearest-neighbor algorithm that merged closely related sequences to remove PCR and sequencing errors. Alignment of CDR3 sequences to IMGT reference sequences was used to assign V, D and J gene segments. Each retained sequence needed at least a six-nucleotide match to both a V gene segment and a J gene segment. A rearrangement counted as productive if the CDR3 had no stop codons and remained in frame with V and J, and every other rearrangement counted as non-productive. Following IMGT convention, CDR3 was defined as the stretch from the second conserved V-encoded cysteine to the conserved J-encoded phenylalanine. The earlier analysis of some 550 of the donors excluded any sequence lacking an unambiguous match to a single V gene segment. In an earlier analysis of approximately 590 of the donors, a V segment was called functional when productive rearrangements were above 56.7%, and segregating when the standard deviation between donors exceeded 5%. To diagnose cytomegalovirus status from the catalog of TCR beta chain sequences, a statistical classification framework was built. In a later analysis, V and J genes were assigned by comparing TCR nucleotide sequences against IMGT/GENE-DB human TR gene sequences. In a later analysis, CDR3 sequences and most-parsimonious VDJ recombination scenarios were assigned using the TCRdist pipeline. A later analysis defined each TCR beta chain by its CDR3 amino acid sequence plus V-gene family, and excluded reads lacking a unique V-gene family. In a later analysis, fewer than 600 highly shared, low-generation-probability nucleotide sequences were removed to address suspected cross-contamination and a sequencing artifact. For each public chain, a later analysis derived a clonal expansion index from normalized ranks of inferred template counts within each repertoire. In a later analysis, generation probabilities were computed with a VDJ recombination model fitted to out-of-frame rearrangements, and the resulting probabilities were checked against IGoR. A later analysis scored TCR-TCR, TCR-HLA and TCR-CMV co-occurrence with hypergeometric tests, applying a repertoire-size bias correction to TCR pairs. To estimate false discovery rates, a later analysis permuted the HLA or CMV assignments 20 times. In a later analysis, co-occurring TCRs were grouped using DBSCAN, with TCRdist sequence similarity added in when clustering inside HLA-allele-positive subsets. Repertoires with fewer than 30,000 or more than 120,000 public chains were left out of co-occurrence clustering, as were about 5 repertoires with anomalous nucleotide sharing. The source is immuneACCESS, and TCRdb retained only in-frame sequences with V and J called. Part of the clones is not carried over; for the studies checked, unresolved V genes explain less than half of this, and the remainder is unexplained. V and J calls and clone size are those listed in that table; D and trimming were worked out from the DNA. In all, the sample holds some 100,000 clones, and around 83% of those were seen once. The top ten hold more than 0.95% of the sample.

The CDR3 contains 14 residues, cysteine and phenylalanine counted. This entry keeps only the CDR3 DNA: 42 bases, framed from base 1. V is clipped by 1 base and J by 2 bases, and the sequence between their germline boundaries is 6 bases long. The germline V gene yields SGHTA for CDR1 and FQGNSA for CDR2. This specimen comes from a study of cytomegalovirus exposure and HLA in healthy donors (dated by TCRdb to about 2017). Describing the broader study: An earlier analysis of 550 to 700 of the donors reported approximately 290 Gb of sequence data and 117 million unique TCR beta sequences from 150 million to 200 million T cells. Roughly 300 gigabases of sequencing data and approximately 80 million unique TCR sequences were included in an early release covering under 650 HLA-typed donors. Of the 398 genotyped donors, approximately 83% fell in the genetic ancestry cluster associated with self-reported Caucasian donors. The study aimed to test whether signatures of past pathogen exposure could be identified by cataloging public T cell receptors. The T cell repertoires of around 730 subjects were profiled by immunosequencing and related to cytomegalovirus serostatus. In addition to the first cohort of 666 subjects, a separate validation cohort of 120 different subjects was used. The study combined high-throughput TCR immunosequencing, statistical association of individual TCRs with disease status, and machine learning to predict cytomegalovirus infection status. In a later analysis, previously published TCR beta repertoires from several hundred donors were re-analyzed and high-resolution HLA genotyping was added so that TCR occurrence patterns could be studied. Rather than drawing on any new phenotypic data, the later analysis identified candidate immune exposures from TCR beta sequences and the way those sequences occurred across donors. In an earlier analysis of about 590 of the donors, high-throughput TCR beta sequencing was used to judge whether each TCR beta V gene segment behaved as functional or pseudogenic. Donor age, sex, ethnicity and CMV serostatus were compiled together with the repertoire data. A later genetic analysis took genome-wide SNP genotypes for about 55% of the 666 donors and used that subset as a discovery cohort. All discovery cohort repertoires had been generated on a single sequencing platform. Both class I and class II loci were covered by HLA typing, at four-digit resolution. The number of donors typed differed by locus, with about 629-630 for A, B, C, DRB1 and DQB1, roughly 520 for DQA1, 606 for DPA1, and over 400 for DPB1. Five DR-DQ haplotypes were handled as single units for association and clustering, since linkage in the cohort was strong. On average, around 200,000 unique TCR beta nucleotide sequences were sequenced per donor among about 400 genotyped donors of the cohort, with roughly 18% of those sequences being non-productive. Study-level results and caveats: Because counts were too low, seventeen rarely observed V segments, including chromosome 9 orphons, were excluded from the earlier analysis of 587 of the donors. The classifier was reported to diagnose cytomegalovirus status with high specificity and sensitivity in both the original and validation cohorts. Some IMGT-functional V segments, including TRBV6-2 and TRBV6-3, could not be distinguished by the 87-base-pair reads and were therefore excluded. The study gave a list of 150 to 200 TCR beta chains associated with cytomegalovirus. In a later analysis, most CMV-associated TCR beta chains were found to appear HLA-restricted, with HLA associations seemingly driven largely by CMV exposure. A cluster of highly shared sequence variants was judged likely to be a technical artifact of the sequencing pipeline. Compared with equally common non-associated chains, HLA-associated TCR beta chains in a later analysis were more clonally expanded and had lower generation probabilities. Across donors, most TCR sequences were observed very rarely, whereas some public TCRs were present in many individuals. When HLA alleles, especially DR and DQ, strongly co-occurred, TCR associations were difficult to assign to individual alleles. In a later analysis, TCR association rates were found to vary across HLA loci, with the most associated TCRs seen for DRB1 alleles and the fewest for HLA-C alleles. Correlated functional status among segregating V segments might reflect linkage disequilibrium, but an unknown experimental factor could not be ruled out. Only TCR beta chains were sequenced in this cohort, and the absence of alpha or paired-chain data limited detectable features. It was suggested by the authors that the approach could potentially be generalized to other disease states and immunological phenotypes. Broadly in line with IMGT annotations, most TCR beta V segments showed up in productive rearrangements about 87% or about 30% of the time in an earlier analysis of approximately 600 of the donors. At a false discovery rate of 0.05, a later analysis linked 16,951 TCR beta sequences to specific HLA alleles. A later genetic analysis reported fewer N-insertions in productive TCRs among donors in an Asian-associated ancestry cluster than the roughly 700-donor mean. HLA typing was unavailable for some donors at each locus, so association tests used only the typed subset. An association between a missense DCLRE1C variant and V-gene and J-gene trimming of TCR beta chains was found in a later genetic analysis and replicated in an independent cohort. A further reported finding was that TCR beta sequences accurately predicted the HLA-A and HLA-B alleles for most subjects in the first cohort. The only immune exposure information available for the cohort was CMV serostatus. Presence/absence analyses assumed roughly uniform sequencing depth across donors, an assumption that may not hold. A few of the identified cytomegalovirus-associated TCR beta chains were confirmed in vitro to be specific for cytomegalovirus antigens. According to a later analysis, parvovirus B19, influenza, CMV and Epstein-Barr virus appeared linked to several top co-occurrence clusters.

The sample taken for sequencing was PBMCs. The rearrangement combines TRBV7-2 with TRBJ1-5, with the identity of the D gene unclear. The receptor was isolated from a young woman in good health and CMV-seronegative. CDR3 loop: CASSLVAGNQPQHF. The DNA reads TGTGCCAGCAGCTTAGTGGCAGGCAATCAGCCCCAGCATTTT.